Shown below are 18 T cell receptor beta chains from a single sample sequenced in a study of T cell responses to AZD1222 COVID-19 vaccine (dated by TCRdb to about 2021). Reading the label with the study, this specimen's time point is: baseline before first vaccination. The library was built by means of the immunoSEQ multiplex PCR assay. TCRdb's version of the immuneACCESS table is confined to in-frame rearrangements and falls short of the full clone set. An unresolved V gene accounts for under half of the shortfall where checked; the remainder is of unknown origin. In this sample the table shows roughly 75,000 clones, around 83% of which occur a single time. 8% to 10% of the sample is taken by the ten largest. The material was peripheral blood, obtained on day 0 of AZD1222 vaccination. The receptors derive from an adult in good health.

The chain recombines TRBV3-1 (or the pseudogene TRBV3-2) with TRBJ2-7; D may be TRBD2 (7 bases). The germline V gene encodes CDR1 LGHDT and CDR2 YNNKEL (reference sequence). The CDR3 is made up of 14 amino acids. V shed 4 bases and J shed 0 bases, with 10 bases lying between them. The CDR3 bases are TGTGCCAGCAGCCCGGGGGGCGGCTCCTACGAGCAGTACTTC. Its protein is CASSPGGGSYEQYF.

The J gene is TRBJ2-3, the V gene TRBV10-2; either TRBD1 or TRBD2 may fit D (5 bases each). CDR1 is WSHSY and CDR2 is SAAADI in the germline V gene. Trimming shortened V by 7 bases and J by 0 bases, and 14 bases separated the two germline ends. There are 15 residues in the CDR3. CDR3 sequence: CASKPRGLSTDTQYF. The CDR3 DNA reads as TGCGCCAGCAAACCTCGGGGCCTAAGCACAGATACGCAGTATTTT.

The genes are TRBV11-2 and TRBJ2-3; D may be TRBD2 (6 bases). The CDR3 length is 15 residues. The germline CDR1 and CDR2 sequences are SGHAT and FQNNGV. The V and J ends lost 1 base and 2 bases respectively, with 10 bases between them. CDR3 in DNA: TGTGCCAGCAGCTTAGGGACGGGAGCCACAGATACGCAGTATTTT. Its translation is CASSLGTGATDTQYF.

The rearrangement uses TRBV30 and TRBJ1-6; D perhaps matches TRBD1 (5 bases). The germline CDR1 and CDR2 sequences are GTSNPN and SVGIG (reference sequence). V was pared by 4 bases and J by 6 bases, with 13 bases between. This CDR3 is built from 14 residues. CDR3: CAWTRTTGNSPLHF. The CDR3 bases are TGTGCCTGGACTAGGACAACGGGTAATTCACCCCTCCACTTT.

The chain's CDR3 is CASSLGLAGVDEQFF. CDR3 in DNA: TGTGCCAGCAGTTTAGGGCTAGCGGGGGTGGATGAGCAGTTCTTC. The chain couples TRBV27 to TRBJ2-1; 10 nucleotides line up with TRBD2. CDR1 and CDR2 from the germline V gene are MNHEY and SMNVEV (reference sequence). The CDR3 runs 15 residues. The J segment lost 8 bases and the V segment lost 2 bases, leaving 6 bases of the junction unmatched.

V and J are TRBV23-1 and TRBJ2-7; D unclear. TRBV23-1 is classed as an ORF, of uncertain function. CDR3 length: 13 residues. Deletions cut 2 bases from V and 12 bases from J, with 17 bases between. The CDR3 spells CASSQPFSLPWYF. As DNA, the CDR3 is TGCGCCAGCAGTCAACCCTTTTCGCTACCCTGGTACTTC.

The chain uses TRBV3-1 (or the pseudogene TRBV3-2) and TRBJ1-1, with 8 bases aligning to TRBD1. The CDR3 is made up of 14 amino acids. The V and J ends lost 2 bases and 6 bases, in that order; junction bases with no gene match: 5. The germline V gene has CDR1 LGHDT and CDR2 YNNKEL (reference sequence). The CDR3: CASSQQDRGAEAFF. As DNA, the CDR3 is TGTGCCAGCAGCCAACAAGACAGGGGAGCTGAAGCTTTCTTT.

Regarding this clone: Other DNA sequences from this sample encode an identical CDR3 as well. The DNA of the CDR3 is TGCGCCAGCAGCCCCGGACAAAACACTGAAGCTTTCTTT. Protein sequence: CASSPGQNTEAFF. J is TRBJ1-1 and V is TRBV5-1; D might be TRBD1 (5 bases). The CDR3 runs 13 residues. Deletions cut 4 bases from V and 2 bases from J, with 9 bases between. CDR1 is SGHRS, CDR2 YFSETQ, per germline.

The gene calls are TRBV5-1 and TRBJ2-7; 8 nucleotides match TRBD1. There are 17 residues in the CDR3. The junction had 12 bases not matched to a gene; V was cut back by 3 bases and J by 1 base. CDR1 is SGHRS, CDR2 YFSETQ, per germline. CDR3 DNA sequence: TGCGCCAGCAGCTATGATGAAATGACAGGGGAATCCTACGAGCAGTACTTC. This gives the protein CASSYDEMTGESYEQYF. The full variable domain, its missing parts supplied by reference TRBV5-1 and TRBJ2-7, is KAGVTQTPRYLIKTRGQQVTLSCSPISGHRSVSWYQQTPGQGLQFLFEYFSETQRNKGNFPGRFSGRQFSNSRSEMNVSTLELGDSALYLCASSYDEMTGESYEQYFGPGTRLTVT.

V is TRBV4-1 and J is TRBJ1-2; D might be TRBD1 (5 bases). V lost 0 bases and J lost 2, with 10 bases in between. The CDR3 is 15 residues long. The germline CDR1 and CDR2 sequences are MGHRA and YSYEKL. This chain's CDR3 is CASSQEGTRNYGYTF. In DNA, the CDR3 is TGCGCCAGCAGCCAAGAAGGGACCCGCAACTATGGCTACACCTTC.

The chain links TRBV29-1 to TRBJ2-1; 8 bases are a match to TRBD1. The CDR3 sequence is 15 residues long. The germline gives CDR1 SQVTM, CDR2 ANQGSEA. The V gene end was trimmed by 6 bases and the J gene end by 0 bases; junction bases not matched to a gene: 7. This CDR3 is CSVARQGTSYNEQFF. DNA for the CDR3: TGCAGCGTCGCAAGACAGGGGACCTCCTACAATGAGCAGTTCTTC.

The chain uses TRBV6-5 and TRBJ1-2; tentative D call: TRBD1 (5 bases). CDR3 length equals 13 residues. Trimming shortened V by 0 bases and J by 7 bases, and 9 bases separated the two germline ends. Germline V gene data show CDR1 as MNHEY and CDR2 as SVGAGI. The CDR3 loop reads CASSYSPGGGYTF. The CDR3 nucleotides are TGTGCCAGCAGTTACTCACCCGGGGGTGGCTACACCTTC.

This clone was counted a single time. This sequence joins TRBV5-1 and TRBJ2-1, with D possibly TRBD2 on 6 matching bases. From germline, CDR1 is SGHRS and CDR2 YFSETQ. This CDR3 region has 16 residues. V lost 0 bases, J lost 0 bases, and 10 bases lay in between. CDR3 nucleotides: TGCGCCAGCAGCTTGGAACCGCGGGGCTCCTACAATGAGCAGTTCTTC. This encodes CASSLEPRGSYNEQFF.

The chain links TRBV19 to TRBJ1-2; D ambiguous. CDR1 is LNHDA, CDR2 SQIVND, per germline (reference sequence). This CDR3 contains 16 residues. The germline V and J ends were trimmed by 1 base and 0 bases, with 12 bases remaining between them. CDR3 loop: CASSIGSGSTNYGYTF. In DNA, the CDR3 is TGTGCCAGTAGTATAGGTAGCGGCAGCACTAACTATGGCTACACCTTC.

J is TRBJ1-5 and V is TRBV9; weak D call: TRBD1 (5 bases). Trimming pared 4 bases from V and 2 bases from J, leaving 10 bases between. The germline gives CDR1 SGDLS, CDR2 YYNGEE. The CDR3 loop spans 14 amino acids. The CDR3 here is CASSPQGGNQPQHF. Written as DNA, the CDR3 is TGTGCCAGCAGCCCGCAGGGAGGCAATCAGCCCCAGCATTTT.

This rearrangement joins TRBV19 to TRBJ1-2; 9 positions agree with TRBD1. This CDR3 contains 15 residues. Germline V CDR1 and CDR2: LNHDA, SQIVND (reference sequence). Losses at the gene ends were 4 bases for V and 3 bases for J; bases not matched to a gene: 6. In DNA, the CDR3 is TGTGCCAGTAGTACGGAGGGACAGGGAGACTATGGCTACACCTTC. Its protein is CASSTEGQGDYGYTF.

The chain combines TRBV27 with TRBJ2-5; D not certain. The V end lost 6 bases, the J end lost 4 bases, and 6 bases lay between the germline ends. Per germline, CDR1 MNHEY and CDR2 SMNVEV (reference sequence). CDR3 length: 11 amino acids. The CDR3 spells CASRTRETQYF. CDR3 nucleotides: TGTGCCAGCAGGACCAGAGAGACCCAGTACTTC.

There are a few counts of this clone. This chain connects TRBV10-3 to TRBJ1-1; D may be TRBD1 (6 bases). The germline V and J ends were trimmed by 3 bases and 1 base, with 15 bases remaining between them. The CDR3 has 16 residues. Germline V lookup: CDR1 ENHRY, CDR2 SYGVKD. The CDR3 DNA is TGTGCCATCAGTGAAAGCACAGGGAGGGAGAACACTGAAGCTTTCTTT. Encoded protein: CAISESTGRENTEAFF.